This T cell receptor beta chain comes out of a study of vaccination effects on CD4 cells after COVID-19. The CDR3 has 17 amino acids. Per germline, CDR1 SGHRS and CDR2 YFSETQ. V lost 4 bases and J lost 3; bases outside the gene matches: 14. Pools of viral peptides were used by the ViraFEST assay to expand antigen-specific CD4+ T cells ahead of sequencing. Researchers isolated CD4+ T cells once approximately eleven days of culture had elapsed. It was two doses of either the BNT162b2 or mRNA-1273 vaccine that participants received. Each culture had half its medium swapped for IL-2 medium on days 3 and 7. Generated by immunoSEQ multiplex PCR, the TCRdb table keeps only in-frame clones and is missing some. The sample includes about 27,000 clones, around 82% of them seen just once. To note about this clone: Its antigen is unknown.

Study results and caveats: Late post-vaccination samples showed marked contraction of infection- and vaccine-induced clones. The study had few convalescent patients and no early post-infection timepoints.

The source of this sequence is a human donor who received a COVID-19 vaccine. Some clones in this sample may be carry-over from other donors' samples. The material was CD4+ T cells from PBMCs cultured with HCoV-NL63 spike peptides, obtained after COVID-19 vaccination. The chain employs TRBV5-1 and TRBJ2-3, with TRBD1 identical over 7 bases. Here the CDR3 DNA reads TGCGCCAGCAGCCTCGGAGGATTCACAGGGGCTACAGATACGCAGTATTTT. This gives the protein CASSLGGFTGATDTQYF.